This passage covers 24 T cell receptor beta chains from one sample sequenced in a study of blood T cell repertoires in COVID-19. Here immunoSEQ multiplex PCR was the method, and the copy in TCRdb shows in-frame clones only, minus some. The table shows about 170,000 clones, with roughly 78% occurring only once. Sample: PBMCs or T cells enriched from blood (not recorded which). Receptors originate from a woman in her seventies in a cohort exposed to, infected with or recovered from COVID-19 (not recorded which).

The chain carries TRBV5-1 and TRBJ1-2, with unresolved D. The CDR3 loop spans 13 amino acids. The germline CDR1 and CDR2 sequences are SGHRS and YFSETQ. Trimming took off 0 bases at V and 2 bases at J, with 5 bases between the two ends. The DNA of the CDR3 is TGCGCCAGCAGCTTGGATCAGAACTATGGCTACACCTTC. Translating it yields CASSLDQNYGYTF.

V usage is TRBV28 and J usage is TRBJ2-7; 9 positions match TRBD1. With V trimmed by 3 bases and J by 6 bases, 6 bases remained unmatched. Per germline, CDR1 MDHEN and CDR2 SYDVKM. This CDR3 has 14 amino acids. CDR3 sequence: CASSLGDRVLEQYF. The CDR3 DNA reads as TGTGCCAGCAGTTTGGGGGACAGGGTACTCGAGCAGTACTTC. Drawing the rest from reference TRBV28 and TRBJ2-7, the complete variable domain is DVKVTQSSRYLVKRTGEKVFLECVQDMDHENMFWYRQDPGLGLRLIYFSYDVKMKEKGDIPEGYSVSREKKERFSLILESASTNQTSMYLCASSLGDRVLEQYFGPGTRLTVT.

The V gene is TRBV2, the J gene TRBJ2-5, with 7 bases matching TRBD2. The CDR3 runs to 14 residues. Germline CDR1 SNHLY, CDR2 FYNNEI. V lost 7 bases to trimming and J lost 5 bases; unmatched junction nucleotides: 10. CDR3 sequence (DNA): TGTGCCAGCAATCTTCGCGGGAGCGGGGAGACCCAGTACTTC. Its protein product is CASNLRGSGETQYF.

V and J are TRBV15 and TRBJ1-2; no reliable D call. Germline V gene lookup returns CDR1 LNHNV and CDR2 YYDKDF (reference sequence). Trimming took 0 bases from V and 4 from J, leaving 9 bases between them. This CDR3 comprises 14 residues. This CDR3 is CATSRDQAAYGYTF. CDR3 DNA sequence: TGTGCCACCAGCAGAGATCAGGCAGCCTATGGCTACACCTTC.

This chain uses TRBV18 with TRBJ2-7; the D is unclear. Germline V gives CDR1 KGHSH, CDR2 LQKENI. The CDR3 length is 14 residues. Trimming cost V 3 bases and J 1 base, with 10 bases left between them. The DNA of the CDR3 is TGTGCCAGCTCACCTGGTACCAGATCCTACGAGCAGTACTTC. Translated: CASSPGTRSYEQYF.

This sequence joins TRBV9 and TRBJ2-2, with a possible D match to TRBD2 (5 bases). Per germline, CDR1 SGDLS and CDR2 YYNGEE. Trimming removed 5 bases at V and 4 bases at J, with 18 bases between. CDR3 size: 16 residues. CDR3 loop: CASSPRLAFFTGELFF. The CDR3 nucleotides read TGTGCCAGCAGTCCTAGGTTAGCGTTTTTCACCGGGGAGCTGTTTTTT.

This clone was seen only once. The V gene is TRBV6-6, the J gene TRBJ1-3, with 9 bases that match TRBD1. Germline values: CDR1 MNHNY, CDR2 SVGAGI (reference sequence). V gave up 8 bases and J gave up 7 bases; unmatched junction bases: 15. The CDR3 totals 16 residues. The CDR3 DNA sequence: TGTGCCAGCTCCTTCATGCCGGGACAGGGAAATAACACCATATATTTT. Amino acid sequence: CASSFMPGQGNNTIYF.

CDR3 loop: CASSPGTSGRFVETQYF. For the CDR3, the DNA is TGTGCCAGCAGCCCTGGGACTAGCGGGAGGTTCGTGGAGACCCAGTACTTC. The chain joins TRBV7-3 to TRBJ2-5; 15 nucleotides agree with TRBD2. The CDR3 sequence is 17 residues long. Germline assignment: CDR1 SGHTA and CDR2 FQGTGA. Unmatched junction bases numbered 9, after V lost 5 bases and J lost 5 bases.

The V and J genes are TRBV15 and TRBJ2-5; possible D gene TRBD2, 7 bases. The CDR3 is made up of 17 amino acids. The V gene lost 2 bases and the J gene lost 5 bases, with 21 bases spanning the gap. Germline V lookup: CDR1 LNHNV, CDR2 YYDKDF (reference sequence). In nucleotides, the CDR3 is TGTGCCACCAGCAGATCATCAGGGGAGGGCGTCGGGGAGACCCAGTACTTC. As protein: CATSRSSGEGVGETQYF.

The rearrangement links TRBV6-1 to TRBJ1-3, with a possible D match to TRBD1 (6 bases). Germline CDR1 is MNHNS and CDR2 is SASEGT. The V end was cut by 1 base, the J end by 7 bases, with 11 bases between. The CDR3 sequence is 14 residues long. The CDR3 coding sequence is TGTGCCAGCAGTGAAGTCAGGGGTGGGAACACCATATATTTT. Protein sequence: CASSEVRGGNTIYF.

This clone was counted between two and nine times. The J gene is TRBJ2-2, the V gene TRBV2; 9 nucleotides line up with TRBD1. The V segment lost 6 bases and the J segment 5 bases; nucleotides outside the gene matches: 1. The CDR3 is 13 amino acids. Germline V gene lookup returns CDR1 SNHLY and CDR2 FYNNEI. The CDR3 loop is CASRDRGTGELFF. The CDR3 coding sequence is TGTGCCAGCAGGGACAGGGGTACCGGGGAGCTGTTTTTT.

This clone occurred many times. CDR3 sequence reads: CASSVEGGPSYEQYF. The CDR3 nucleotides are TGTGCCAGCAGCGTAGAAGGCGGGCCCTCCTACGAGCAGTACTTC. The V gene is TRBV9, the J gene TRBJ2-7; possible D gene TRBD2, 5 bases. This CDR3 has 15 amino acids. The germline gives CDR1 SGDLS, CDR2 YYNGEE. V was cut by 0 bases and J by 0 bases, with 10 bases left in between. Together with reference TRBV9 and TRBJ2-7, the CDR3 gives the full variable domain: DSGVTQTPKHLITATGQRVTLRCSPRSGDLSVYWYQQSLDQGLQFLIQYYNGEERAKGNILERFSAQQFPDLHSELNLSSLELGDSALYFCASSVEGGPSYEQYFGPGTRLTVT.

This sequence joins TRBV4-2 and TRBJ2-3; a weak D match, TRBD1 (6 bases). CDR3 length: 16 amino acids. CDR1 LGHNA and CDR2 YNFKEQ come from the germline V gene. The V end was cut by 4 bases, the J end by 0 bases, with 14 bases between. The CDR3 protein is CASSLQGTPSTDTQYF. The CDR3 coding sequence is TGTGCCAGCAGCCTCCAGGGGACACCAAGCACAGATACGCAGTATTTT.

The sample holds one count of this clone. V is TRBV14 and J is TRBJ2-1, with TRBD2 identical over 11 bases. The junction had 7 bases not matched to a gene; V was cut back by 4 bases and J by 5 bases. In germline, CDR1 is SGHDN, CDR2 FVKESK. The CDR3 runs to 16 residues. CDR3 DNA: TGTGCCAGCAGCCGGCTCACTAGCGGGAGCCACAATGAGCAGTTCTTC. It translates to CASSRLTSGSHNEQFF. Full variable domain (remainder filled in from reference TRBV14 and TRBJ2-1): EAGVTQFPSHSVIEKGQTVTLRCDPISGHDNLYWYRRVMGKEIKFLLHFVKESKQDESGMPNNRFLAERTGGTYSTLKVQPAELEDSGVYFCASSRLTSGSHNEQFFGPGTRLTVL.

The chain employs TRBV12-3 or TRBV12-4 and TRBJ1-1, with D tentatively TRBD1 (5 bases). This CDR3 is built from 13 residues. Trimming removed 5 bases at V and 2 bases at J, with 9 bases between. The CDR3 coding sequence is TGTGCCAGCAGTCCGACAGACAACACTGAAGCTTTCTTT. Amino acid sequence: CASSPTDNTEAFF.

This clone was observed a single time. The chain has TRBV11-2 and TRBJ2-7; 12 nucleotides agree with TRBD2. Germline values: CDR1 SGHAT, CDR2 FQNNGV. Trimming removed 1 base from V and 6 bases from J; junction bases left unmatched: 4. The CDR3 consists of 15 residues. CDR3 sequence reads: CASSLVTSGSREQYF. CDR3 bases: TGTGCCAGCAGCTTAGTGACTAGCGGGAGTCGCGAGCAGTACTTC.

V and J are TRBV14 and TRBJ1-2; TRBD1 agrees at 7 bases. Trimming removed 0 bases from V and 8 bases from J; junction bases left unmatched: 12. This CDR3 region has 16 residues. CDR1 and CDR2 (germline): SGHDN, FVKESK. The CDR3 bases are TGTGCCAGCAGCCAAGATGGCAAGGGGCACAGGGGCGGCTACACCTTC. As protein: CASSQDGKGHRGGYTF.

This clone showed up just once. The sample contains more than one DNA sequence encoding this CDR3. V is TRBV5-1 and J is TRBJ2-3; TRBD2 matches 8 bases. Germline V lookup: CDR1 SGHRS, CDR2 YFSETQ. J gave up 1 base and V 3 bases, and 4 bases lay outside the gene matches. The CDR3 covers 15 residues. CDR3 bases: TGCGCCAGCAGCTCCTTAGCGGGACGCACAGATACGCAGTATTTT. Its translation is CASSSLAGRTDTQYF.

DNA of the CDR3: TGTGCCAGCAGCTTAAACCCATCAACTAGCCCGCTAAGCACAGATACGCAGTATTTT. It yields the protein CASSLNPSTSPLSTDTQYF. The chain recombines TRBV7-3 with TRBJ2-3; TRBD2 might be the D (6 bases). This CDR3 has 19 residues. CDR1 and CDR2 from the germline V gene are SGHTA and FQGTGA. Trimming removed 1 base at V and 0 bases at J, with 20 bases between. Looking up the rest from reference TRBV7-3 and TRBJ2-3 gives the full variable domain: GAGVSQTPSNKVTEKGKYVELRCDPISGHTALYWYRQSLGQGPEFLIYFQGTGAADDSGLPNDRFFAVRPEGSVSTLKIQRTERGDSAVYLCASSLNPSTSPLSTDTQYFGPGTRLTVL.

This clone was counted between two and nine times. CDR3 DNA: TGTGCCAGTAGTGGTCGACTAGCGGGAGGGGACAATGAGCAGTTCTTC. This codes for CASSGRLAGGDNEQFF. The chain recombines TRBV19 with TRBJ2-1; 14 bases are a match to TRBD2. Germline lookup yields CDR1 LNHDA and CDR2 SQIVND (reference sequence). This CDR3 spans 16 amino acids. With V trimmed by 5 bases and J by 5 bases, 5 bases remained unmatched.

This chain links TRBV28 with TRBJ2-3; D not resolved. This CDR3 is 16 amino acids long. CDR1 is MDHEN, CDR2 SYDVKM, per germline. V gave up 3 bases and J gave up 9 bases, with 22 bases separating them. CDR3: CASSFSAVPTQITQYF. The CDR3 bases are TGTGCCAGCAGTTTCAGTGCAGTCCCAACACAGATAACGCAGTATTTT.

This clone has more than one count but fewer than ten. The rearrangement links TRBV27 to TRBJ1-6; D gene unclear. The CDR3 runs to 13 residues. Trimming left V 2 bases short and J 12 bases short, with 11 bases between. CDR1 and CDR2 (germline): MNHEY, SMNVEV (reference sequence). CDR3 loop: CASSLEGSLPLHF. The CDR3 DNA reads TGTGCCAGCAGTTTAGAGGGCAGCCTACCCCTCCACTTT.

The gene calls are TRBV28 and TRBJ1-3, with 7 positions matching TRBD1. CDR1 and CDR2 from the germline V gene are MDHEN and SYDVKM. The CDR3 totals 16 residues. The V gene end was trimmed by 5 bases and the J gene end by 1 base; junction bases not matched to a gene: 8. CDR3 sequence: CASSPPGTVSGNTIYF. The DNA of the CDR3 is TGTGCCAGCAGTCCACCTGGGACAGTTTCTGGAAACACCATATATTTT.

The genes are TRBV28 and TRBJ2-7; tentative D call: TRBD1 (6 bases). The germline V gene encodes CDR1 MDHEN and CDR2 SYDVKM. The CDR3 has 15 amino acids. Trimming left V 1 base short and J 3 bases short, with 13 bases between. CDR3 loop: CASSLSSGAVYEQYF. The DNA of the CDR3 is TGTGCCAGCAGTTTATCGTCAGGGGCGGTCTACGAGCAGTACTTC.